This entry lists 19 T cell receptor beta chains sequenced from one sample in a study of T cells in Graves' hyperthyroidism and ophthalmopathy. Amplification of TCR beta CDR3 regions was performed using RNA transcripts as template. The HTBI primer set was used in a first-round RT-PCR of the TCR CDR3. TCRdb re-called the multiplex PCR reads with MiXCR, one entry per CDR3 protein. The profile shows some 300,000 distinct CDR3 sequences, approximately 16% of them singletons. The specimen sequenced was blood. The receptor source for this set is a man aged 25 to 40 with Graves' hyperthyroidism.

A few counts support this clonotype. The chain employs TRBV2 and TRBJ2-1, with 7 bases aligning to TRBD2. V gave up 6 bases and J gave up 5 bases; unmatched junction bases: 13. Looked up from germline, CDR1 is SNHLY and CDR2 is FYNNEI. CDR3 length equals 16 residues. CDR3 protein: CASRAPTGTINNEQFF. The CDR3 DNA reads as TGTGCCAGCAGGGCTCCGACCGGGACTATTAACAATGAGCAGTTCTTC. The whole variable domain, filled in from reference TRBV2 and TRBJ2-1, reads EPEVTQTPSHQVTQMGQEVILRCVPISNHLYFYWYRQILGQKVEFLVSFYNNEISEKSEIFDDQFSVERPDGSNFTLKIRSTKLEDSAMYFCASRAPTGTINNEQFFGPGTRLTVL.

This clonotype was found many times. The V call is TRBV24-1, the J call TRBJ2-3; D gene ambiguous. This CDR3 contains 17 residues. In germline, CDR1 is KGHDR, CDR2 SFDVKD. The V and J ends lost 2 bases and 2 bases respectively, with 16 bases between them. CDR3 coding DNA: TGTGCCACCAGTGATTCACAAGATCTAAGTCCCACAGATACGCAGTATTTT. This gives the protein CATSDSQDLSPTDTQYF.

There are many counts of this clonotype. CDR3 nucleotides: TGCAGTGCTACCCTAGTTAGGGTCCAGAAGGGGCACAATGAGCAGTTCTTC. It encodes CSATLVRVQKGHNEQFF. The V and J genes are TRBV20-1 and TRBJ2-1, with D possibly TRBD1 on 5 matching bases. The CDR3 is 17 amino acids. Germline V gives CDR1 DFQATT, CDR2 SNEGSKA (reference sequence). V was cut by 4 bases and J by 5 bases, with 24 bases left in between.

The rearrangement joins TRBV13 to TRBJ1-3; D might be TRBD1 (6 bases). The CDR3 is 16 amino acids. Per germline, CDR1 PRHDT and CDR2 FYEKMQ (reference sequence). Trimming removed 1 base at V and 4 bases at J, with 14 bases between. The CDR3 DNA reads as TGTGCCAGCAGCTTAGAGGGGCAGGGGTACGGAAACACCATATATTTT. This gives the protein CASSLEGQGYGNTIYF.

This clonotype was seen once. This chain joins TRBV12-3 or TRBV12-4 and TRBJ1-2; D is unresolved. The V end lost 0 bases, the J end lost 8 bases, and 10 bases lay between the germline ends. The CDR3 contains 13 residues. CDR3 region: CASSLAGSSGYTF. The CDR3 DNA reads TGTGCCAGCAGTTTAGCGGGGTCGAGCGGCTACACCTTC.

There are a few counts of this clonotype. V and J are TRBV20-1 and TRBJ2-3; D may match TRBD1 or TRBD2 (5 bases each). The CDR3 is 14 residues long. From germline, CDR1 is DFQATT and CDR2 SNEGSKA (reference sequence). Trimming shortened V by 1 base and J by 4 bases, and 12 bases separated the two germline ends. The CDR3 DNA sequence: TGCAGTGCTAGAGCCCGGGGCTATTCAGATACGCAGTATTTT. It yields the protein CSARARGYSDTQYF.

This chain uses TRBV20-1 with TRBJ2-1, with 8 bases aligning to TRBD1. V dropped 6 bases and J dropped 5; count of bases not matched to a gene: 9. Germline V lookup: CDR1 DFQATT, CDR2 SNEGSKA (reference sequence). The CDR3 is 14 residues long. CDR3 loop: CSAPPGTGNNEQFF. In nucleotides, the CDR3 is TGCAGTGCCCCCCCCGGGACAGGTAACAATGAGCAGTTCTTC.

This clonotype was counted a few times. The junction and the germline gene differ at one end; a read error may be behind it. The J gene is TRBJ2-5, the V gene TRBV20-1; the D call may be TRBD1 or TRBD2 (5 bases each). The CDR3 totals 14 residues. The germline gives CDR1 DFQATT, CDR2 SNEGSKA (reference sequence). CDR3 loop: CSARDWDRQETQYF. DNA of the CDR3: TGCAGTGCAAGAGACTGGGACCGCCAAGAGACCCAGTACTTC.

This clonotype was observed many times. The chain links TRBV2 to TRBJ1-5; D remains unclear. Trimming took off 6 bases at V and 7 bases at J, with 13 bases between the two ends. Germline CDR1 reads SNHLY; CDR2 reads FYNNEI. CDR3 length: 13 residues. The CDR3 protein is CASSQDREQPQHF. In DNA form, the CDR3 reads TGTGCCAGCAGCCAGGACCGGGAGCAGCCCCAGCATTTT.

This clonotype came up a few times. The J gene is TRBJ2-5, the V gene TRBV7-9; D uncertain. Germline lookup yields CDR1 SEHNR and CDR2 FQNEAQ (reference sequence). The CDR3 is 12 residues long. Trimming removed 3 bases from V and 5 bases from J, with 7 bases in between. The CDR3 loop reads CASSFSLETQYF. The DNA for the CDR3 is TGTGCCAGCAGCTTTTCCTTGGAGACCCAGTACTTC.

The table lists this clonotype with many counts. The chain joins TRBV20-1 to TRBJ2-7; TRBD1 matches at 8 bases. Losses at the gene ends were 4 bases for V and 1 base for J; bases not matched to a gene: 6. In germline, CDR1 is DFQATT, CDR2 SNEGSKA (reference sequence). The CDR3 extends over 14 amino acids. The chain's CDR3 is CSATDRGMSYEQYF. The CDR3 DNA follows: TGCAGTGCTACAGACAGGGGCATGTCCTACGAGCAGTACTTC.

This clonotype was counted ten times or more. The V gene is TRBV12-3 or TRBV12-4, the J gene TRBJ2-5, with 8 bases fitting TRBD1. The CDR3 covers 15 residues. Trimming cost V 3 bases and J 2 bases; bases outside gene matches: 5. CDR3 in DNA: TGTGCCAGCAGTTTCGACAGGGGCATACAAGAGACCCAGTACTTC. Protein: CASSFDRGIQETQYF.

The table lists this clonotype with many counts. This chain connects TRBV27 to TRBJ2-3, with 11 bases matching TRBD1. The CDR3 is 16 amino acids. V lost 6 bases and J lost 3; bases outside the gene matches: 8. Germline V gives CDR1 MNHEY, CDR2 SMNVEV (reference sequence). CDR3 sequence: CASRTPRDRGTDTQYF. The CDR3 nucleotides read TGTGCCAGCAGGACTCCCCGGGACAGGGGGACAGATACGCAGTATTTT.

This clonotype was seen only a few times. A much larger clone lies one base from this, so it may be a read error. CDR3 in DNA: TGTGCCACCGAGACAGTAGGGGGAAATTCACCCCTCCACTTT. Translating gives CATETVGGNSPLHF. The V and J genes are TRBV27 and TRBJ1-6; a weak D match, TRBD1 (6 bases). Per the germline V gene, CDR1 is MNHEY and CDR2 is SMNVEV (reference sequence). The length of the CDR3 is 14 residues. Trimming stripped 10 bases from V and 7 bases from J, with 17 bases between.

This clonotype was counted many times. This chain connects TRBV6-6 to TRBJ1-1, with D tentatively TRBD1 (5 bases). The CDR3 covers 14 residues. CDR1 is MNHNY, CDR2 SVGAGI, per germline (reference sequence). V was shortened by 2 bases and J by 6 bases, with 13 bases between the two germline ends. Here the CDR3 DNA reads TGTGCCAGCAGTTACGGAGGGGCGGGCGCTGAAGCTTTCTTT. Protein sequence: CASSYGGAGAEAFF.

This clonotype has ten or more counts. The rearrangement joins TRBV5-1 to TRBJ2-1; tentative D call: TRBD2 (5 bases). Per the germline V gene, CDR1 is SGHRS and CDR2 is YFSETQ. CDR3 length: 14 residues. With 2 bases removed from V and 9 bases from J, the gap between germline ends came to 15 bases. In DNA, the CDR3 is TGCGCCAGCAGCTTAACGGGATGGTGGAGTGAGCAGTTCTTC. This codes for CASSLTGWWSEQFF.

This clonotype showed up many times. This chain links TRBV6-2 or TRBV6-3 with TRBJ2-7; no reliable D call. With 2 bases removed from V and 4 bases from J, the gap between germline ends came to 6 bases. The CDR3 contains 12 residues. Germline V gene sequence: CDR1 MNHEY, CDR2 SVGEGT. In DNA form, the CDR3 reads TGTGCCAGCAGTTACCGACGGTACGAGCAGTACTTC. Translating gives CASSYRRYEQYF.

This clonotype was seen only a few times. The chain couples TRBV5-6 to TRBJ1-6; no firm D call. The CDR3 spans 16 residues. Germline CDR1 and CDR2: SGHDT and YYEEEE. The germline V and J ends were trimmed by 1 base and 6 bases, with 14 bases remaining between them. CDR3 sequence: CASSLSSGSFNSPLHF. The CDR3 nucleotides are TGTGCCAGCAGCTTGAGTTCCGGGAGTTTTAATTCACCCCTCCACTTT.

The genes are TRBV28 and TRBJ2-1; D is ambiguous. The CDR3 totals 14 residues. Germline CDR1 is MDHEN and CDR2 is SYDVKM. The V and J ends lost 2 bases and 10 bases respectively, with 15 bases between them. The CDR3 nucleotides read TGTGCCAGCAGTTTAGGGGTCTGGGGTGGGGAGCAGTTCTTC. Its protein is CASSLGVWGGEQFF.